What follows is one T cell receptor (beta chain) and its context. No antigen is known for it. This PCR relied on a set of 60 Vbeta primers and 13 Jbeta primers. Assay: immunoSEQ multiplex PCR; the TCRdb copy retains only in-frame clones and omits some. The table has a few hundred thousand clones, around nine tenths seen once. The data are from a study of cytomegalovirus exposure and HLA in healthy donors. Germline V gene lookup returns CDR1 MNHEY and CDR2 SVGAGI. This CDR3 region has 14 residues. Trimming pared 0 bases from V and 4 bases from J, leaving 7 bases between. The study's findings and limits: Overall, about 160 TCR beta chains were annotated as cytomegalovirus-associated.

The chain recombines TRBV6-5 with TRBJ2-1, with unresolved D. The receptor comes from a girl aged 2 to 9 in good health and CMV-seronegative. The specimen was PBMCs. CDR3 loop: CASSYSELYNEQFF. Here the CDR3 DNA reads TGTGCCAGCAGTTACTCGGAGCTATACAATGAGCAGTTCTTC.